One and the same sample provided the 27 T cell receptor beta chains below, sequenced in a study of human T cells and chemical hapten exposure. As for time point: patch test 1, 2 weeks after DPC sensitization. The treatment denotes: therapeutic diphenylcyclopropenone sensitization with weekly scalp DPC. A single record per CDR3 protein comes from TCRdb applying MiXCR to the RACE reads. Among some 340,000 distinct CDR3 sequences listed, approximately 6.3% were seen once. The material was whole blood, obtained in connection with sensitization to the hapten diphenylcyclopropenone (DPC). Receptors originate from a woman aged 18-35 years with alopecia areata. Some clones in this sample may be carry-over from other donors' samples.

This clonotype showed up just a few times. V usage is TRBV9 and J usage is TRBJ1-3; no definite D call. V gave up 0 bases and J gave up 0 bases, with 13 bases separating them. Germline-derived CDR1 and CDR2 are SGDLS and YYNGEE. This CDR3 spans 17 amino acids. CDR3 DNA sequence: TGTGCCAGCAGCGTAGTAGAGGGAACCAGCTCTGGAAACACCATATATTTT. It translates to CASSVVEGTSSGNTIYF. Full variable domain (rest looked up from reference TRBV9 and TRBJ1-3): DSGVTQTPKHLITATGQRVTLRCSPRSGDLSVYWYQQSLDQGLQFLIQYYNGEERAKGNILERFSAQQFPDLHSELNLSSLELGDSALYFCASSVVEGTSSGNTIYFGEGSWLTVV.

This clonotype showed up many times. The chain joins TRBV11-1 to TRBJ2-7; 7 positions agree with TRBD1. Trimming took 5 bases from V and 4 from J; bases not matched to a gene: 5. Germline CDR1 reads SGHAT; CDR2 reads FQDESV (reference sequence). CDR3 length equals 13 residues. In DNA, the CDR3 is TGTGCCAGCAGCCTTGACAGGGATTACGAGCAGTACTTC. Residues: CASSLDRDYEQYF.

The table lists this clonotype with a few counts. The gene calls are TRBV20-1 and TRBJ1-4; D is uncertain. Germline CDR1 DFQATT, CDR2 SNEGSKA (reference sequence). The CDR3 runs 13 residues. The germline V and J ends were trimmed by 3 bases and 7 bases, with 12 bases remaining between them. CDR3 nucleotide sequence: TGCAGTGCTAGTAGGGCAGCAGTTGAAAAACTGTTTTTT. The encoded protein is CSASRAAVEKLFF.

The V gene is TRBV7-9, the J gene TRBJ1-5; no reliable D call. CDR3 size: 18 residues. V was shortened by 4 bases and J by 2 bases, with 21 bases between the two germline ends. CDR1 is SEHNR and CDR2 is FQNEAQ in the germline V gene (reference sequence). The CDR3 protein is CASSSKSSDRTGNQPQHF. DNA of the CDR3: TGTGCCAGCAGCTCGAAGAGTTCGGATCGAACGGGCAATCAGCCCCAGCATTTT. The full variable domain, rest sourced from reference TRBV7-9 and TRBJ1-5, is DTGVSQNPRHKITKRGQNVTFRCDPISEHNRLYWYRQTLGQGPEFLTYFQNEAQLEKSRLLSDRFSAERPKGSFSTLEIQRTEQGDSAMYLCASSSKSSDRTGNQPQHFGDGTRLSIL.

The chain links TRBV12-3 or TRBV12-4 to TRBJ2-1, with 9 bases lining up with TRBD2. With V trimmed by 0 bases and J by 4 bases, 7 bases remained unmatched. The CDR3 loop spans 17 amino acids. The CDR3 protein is CASSLALGLAEYNEQFF. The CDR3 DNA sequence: TGTGCCAGCAGTTTAGCGCTGGGACTAGCAGAGTACAATGAGCAGTTCTTC.

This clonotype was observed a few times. The CDR3 protein is CASSSGGPPYEQYF. Here the CDR3 DNA reads TGCGCCAGCAGCTCCGGAGGGCCCCCCTACGAGCAGTACTTC. The chain is built from TRBV5-1 and TRBJ2-7; TRBD2 might be the D (6 bases). CDR3 length: 14 residues. V shed 3 bases and J shed 2 bases, with 12 bases lying between them. Germline V CDR1 and CDR2: SGHRS, YFSETQ.

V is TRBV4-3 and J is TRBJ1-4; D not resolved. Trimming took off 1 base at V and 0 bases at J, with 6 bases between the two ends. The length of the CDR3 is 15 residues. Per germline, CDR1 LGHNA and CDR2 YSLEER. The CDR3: CASSQAHATNEKLFF. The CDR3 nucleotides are TGCGCCAGCAGCCAAGCTCACGCAACTAATGAAAAACTGTTTTTT.

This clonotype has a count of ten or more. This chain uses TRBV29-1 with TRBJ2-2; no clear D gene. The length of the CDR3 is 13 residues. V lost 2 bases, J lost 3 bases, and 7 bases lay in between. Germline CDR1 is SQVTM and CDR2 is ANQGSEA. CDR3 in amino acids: CSVETRDTGELFF. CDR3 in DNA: TGCAGCGTTGAAACCAGAGACACCGGGGAGCTGTTTTTT.

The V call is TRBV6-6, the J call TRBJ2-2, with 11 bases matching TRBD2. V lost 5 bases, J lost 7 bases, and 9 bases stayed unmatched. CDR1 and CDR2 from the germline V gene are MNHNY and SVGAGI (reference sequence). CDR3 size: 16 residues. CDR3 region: CASSPPGTSGLGELFF. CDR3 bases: TGTGCCAGCAGTCCCCCCGGGACTAGCGGTCTCGGGGAGCTGTTTTTT.

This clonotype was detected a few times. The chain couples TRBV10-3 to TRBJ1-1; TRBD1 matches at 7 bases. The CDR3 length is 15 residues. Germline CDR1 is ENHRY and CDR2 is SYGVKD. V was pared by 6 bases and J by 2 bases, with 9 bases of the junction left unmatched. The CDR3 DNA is TGTGCCATCAGCGAGGCCGGGACAGCTAACACTGAAGCTTTCTTT. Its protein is CAISEAGTANTEAFF.

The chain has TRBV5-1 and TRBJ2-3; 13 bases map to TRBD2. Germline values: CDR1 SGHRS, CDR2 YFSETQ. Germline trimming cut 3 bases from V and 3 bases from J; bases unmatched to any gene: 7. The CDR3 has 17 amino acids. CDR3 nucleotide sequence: TGCGCCAGCAGCTCAACTAGCGGGGGGGCCCTGACAGATACGCAGTATTTT. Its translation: CASSSTSGGALTDTQYF.

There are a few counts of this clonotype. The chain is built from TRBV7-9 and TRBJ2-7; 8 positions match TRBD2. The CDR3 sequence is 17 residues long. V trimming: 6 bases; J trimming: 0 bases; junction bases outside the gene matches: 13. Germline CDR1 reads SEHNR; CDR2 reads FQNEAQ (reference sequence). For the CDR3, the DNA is TGTGCCAGCAGTTTGAGCGACGGGGGGGACTCCTCCTACGAGCAGTACTTC. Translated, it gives CASSLSDGGDSSYEQYF.

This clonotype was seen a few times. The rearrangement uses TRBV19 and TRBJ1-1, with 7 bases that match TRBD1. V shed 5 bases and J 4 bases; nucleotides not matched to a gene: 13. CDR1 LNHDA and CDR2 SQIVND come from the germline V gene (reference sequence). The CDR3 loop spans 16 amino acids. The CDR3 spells CASSGGTVVPLTEAFF. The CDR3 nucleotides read TGTGCCAGTAGTGGCGGGACAGTTGTCCCTCTCACTGAAGCTTTCTTT. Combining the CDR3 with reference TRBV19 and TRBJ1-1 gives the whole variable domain DGGITQSPKYLFRKEGQNVTLSCEQNLNHDAMYWYRQDPGQGLRLIYYSQIVNDFQKGDIAEGYSVSREKKESFPLTVTSAQKNPTAFYLCASSGGTVVPLTEAFFGQGTRLTVV.

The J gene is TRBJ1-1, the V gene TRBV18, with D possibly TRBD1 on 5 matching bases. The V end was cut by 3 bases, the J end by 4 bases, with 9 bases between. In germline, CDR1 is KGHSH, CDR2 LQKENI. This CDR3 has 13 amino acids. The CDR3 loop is CASSPDRSTEAFF. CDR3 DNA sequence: TGTGCCAGCTCACCTGACAGAAGCACTGAAGCTTTCTTT.

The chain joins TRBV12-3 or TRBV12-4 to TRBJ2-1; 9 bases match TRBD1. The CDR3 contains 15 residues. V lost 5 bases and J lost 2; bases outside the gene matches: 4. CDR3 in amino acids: CASSARDRAYNEQFF. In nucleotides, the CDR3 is TGTGCCAGCAGTGCCCGGGACAGGGCCTACAATGAGCAGTTCTTC.

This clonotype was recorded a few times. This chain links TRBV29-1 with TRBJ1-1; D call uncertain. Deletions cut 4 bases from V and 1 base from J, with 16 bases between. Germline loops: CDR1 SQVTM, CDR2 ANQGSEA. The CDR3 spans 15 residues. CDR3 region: CSVVTPGVRNTEAFF. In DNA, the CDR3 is TGCAGCGTTGTAACTCCCGGGGTTCGGAACACTGAAGCTTTCTTT.

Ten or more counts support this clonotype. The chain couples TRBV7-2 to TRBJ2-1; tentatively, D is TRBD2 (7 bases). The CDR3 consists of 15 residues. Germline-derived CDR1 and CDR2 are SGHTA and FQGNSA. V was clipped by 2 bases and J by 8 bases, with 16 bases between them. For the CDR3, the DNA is TGTGCCAGCAGCTTAAATTCCGGGGGGCGGGATGAGCAGTTCTTC. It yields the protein CASSLNSGGRDEQFF.

CDR3 sequence: CASSELTGYEQYF. CDR3 DNA sequence: TGTGCCAGCAGTGAGCTAACAGGGTACGAGCAGTACTTC. The chain links TRBV25-1 to TRBJ2-7; D might be TRBD1 (6 bases). V was pared by 3 bases and J by 4 bases, with 10 bases between. Germline CDR1 is MGHDK and CDR2 is SYGVNS. This CDR3 is built from 13 residues.

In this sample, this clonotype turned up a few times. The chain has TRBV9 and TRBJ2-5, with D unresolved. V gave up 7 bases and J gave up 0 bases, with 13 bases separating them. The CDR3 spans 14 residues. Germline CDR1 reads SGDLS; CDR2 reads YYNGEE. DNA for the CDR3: TGTGCCAGCGGAAAGGGCCAGTACCAAGAGACCCAGTACTTC. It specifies CASGKGQYQETQYF.

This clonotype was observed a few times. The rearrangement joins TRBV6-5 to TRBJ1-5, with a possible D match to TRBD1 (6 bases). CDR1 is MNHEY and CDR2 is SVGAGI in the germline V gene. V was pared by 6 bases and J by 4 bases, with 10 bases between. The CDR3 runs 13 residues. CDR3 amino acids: CASRRDRNQPQHF. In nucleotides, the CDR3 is TGTGCCAGCAGAAGAGACAGGAATCAGCCCCAGCATTTT.

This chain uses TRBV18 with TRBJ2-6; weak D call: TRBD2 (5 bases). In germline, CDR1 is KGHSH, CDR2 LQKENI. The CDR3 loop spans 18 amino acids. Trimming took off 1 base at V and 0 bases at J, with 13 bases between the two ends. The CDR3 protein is CASSPRAGWGSGANVLTF. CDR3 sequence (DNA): TGTGCCAGCTCACCACGGGCGGGCTGGGGCTCTGGGGCCAACGTCCTGACTTTC.

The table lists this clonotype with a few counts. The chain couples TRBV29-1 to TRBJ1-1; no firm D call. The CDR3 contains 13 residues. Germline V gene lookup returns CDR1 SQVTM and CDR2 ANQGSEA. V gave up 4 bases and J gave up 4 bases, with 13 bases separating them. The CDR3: CSVGLTRSTEAFF. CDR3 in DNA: TGCAGCGTTGGACTGACAAGGTCCACTGAAGCTTTCTTT.

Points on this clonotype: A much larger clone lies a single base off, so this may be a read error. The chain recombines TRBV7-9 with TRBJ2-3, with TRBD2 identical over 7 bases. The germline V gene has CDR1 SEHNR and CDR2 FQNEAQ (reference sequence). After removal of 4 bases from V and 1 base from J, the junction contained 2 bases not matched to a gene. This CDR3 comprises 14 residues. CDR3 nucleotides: TGTGCCAGCAGCTCGACTAGCCGCACAGATACGCAGTATTTT. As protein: CASSSTSRTDTQYF.

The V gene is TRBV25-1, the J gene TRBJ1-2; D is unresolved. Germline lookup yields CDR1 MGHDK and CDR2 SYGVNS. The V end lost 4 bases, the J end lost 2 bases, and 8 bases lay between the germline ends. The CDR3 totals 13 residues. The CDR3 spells CASSANVNYGYTF. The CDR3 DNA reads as TGTGCCAGCAGTGCGAACGTAAACTATGGCTACACCTTC.

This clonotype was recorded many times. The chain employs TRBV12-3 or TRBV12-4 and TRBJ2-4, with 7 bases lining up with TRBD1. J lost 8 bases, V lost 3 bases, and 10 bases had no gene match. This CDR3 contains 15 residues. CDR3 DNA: TGTGCCAGCAGTTTGACAGGGAGTATCGGGGACATTCAGTACTTC. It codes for CASSLTGSIGDIQYF.

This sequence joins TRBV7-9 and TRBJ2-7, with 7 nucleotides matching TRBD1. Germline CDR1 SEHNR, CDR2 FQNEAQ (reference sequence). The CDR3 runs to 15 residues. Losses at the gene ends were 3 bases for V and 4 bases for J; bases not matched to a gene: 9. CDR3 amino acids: CASSLAGTVLYEQYF. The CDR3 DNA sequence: TGTGCCAGCAGCTTGGCTGGGACAGTACTTTACGAGCAGTACTTC.

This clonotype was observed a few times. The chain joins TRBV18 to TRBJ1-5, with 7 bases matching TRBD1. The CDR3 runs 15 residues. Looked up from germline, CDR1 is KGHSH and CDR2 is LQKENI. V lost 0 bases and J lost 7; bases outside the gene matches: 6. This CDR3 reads CASSPPKGAGQPQHF. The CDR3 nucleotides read TGTGCCAGCTCACCACCGAAGGGGGCTGGGCAGCCCCAGCATTTT.